The entry below gives a single TCR beta chain sequence along with its context. Its antigen remains unidentified. V lost 5 bases to trimming and J lost 8 bases, with 15 bases between them. CDR1 is SGHDN, CDR2 FVKESK, per germline. This CDR3 contains 14 residues. The data were obtained in a study of CD8 T cells in Susac syndrome. Whole-study findings and limits: Acknowledgment was made by the study that its TCR sequencing and HLA analysis involved a relatively small number of individuals.

FACS was used to enrich TEMRA cells, whereas the CD8+ and CD4+ T cells were obtained by negative isolation. The RNA input was roughly 0.45 to 1 ug, and it was reverse transcribed with random hexamers. MiXCR, run by TCRdb on the immunoSEQ multiplex PCR reads, gives a single entry per CDR3 protein. The repertoire has approximately 90,000 distinct CDR3 sequences, approximately 95% of them found once; the top ten carry roughly 0.32%. The chain couples TRBV14 to TRBJ1-4; no firm D call. The receptor comes from a human donor in good health. What was sequenced was CD8+ T cells from PBMCs. Here the CDR3 DNA reads TGTGCCAGCAGCGGTAGGGAACAAAGGGAAAAACTGTTTTTT. This codes for CASSGREQREKLFF.